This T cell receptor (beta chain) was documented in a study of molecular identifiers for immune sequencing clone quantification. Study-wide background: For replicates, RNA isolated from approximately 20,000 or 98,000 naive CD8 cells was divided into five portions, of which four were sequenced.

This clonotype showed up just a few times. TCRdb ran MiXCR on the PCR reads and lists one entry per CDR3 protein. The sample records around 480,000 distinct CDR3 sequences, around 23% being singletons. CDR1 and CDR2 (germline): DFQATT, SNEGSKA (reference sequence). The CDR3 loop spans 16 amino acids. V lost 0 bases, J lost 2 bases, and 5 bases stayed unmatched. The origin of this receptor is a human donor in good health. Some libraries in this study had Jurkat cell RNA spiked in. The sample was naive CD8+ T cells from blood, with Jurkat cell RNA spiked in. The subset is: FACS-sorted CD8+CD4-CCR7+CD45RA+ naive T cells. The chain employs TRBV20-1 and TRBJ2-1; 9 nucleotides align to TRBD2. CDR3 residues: CSARDPGLAPYNEQFF. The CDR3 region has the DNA TGCAGTGCTAGAGACCCGGGACTAGCTCCCTACAATGAGCAGTTCTTC.